This T cell receptor (beta chain) was recorded in a study of technical replicates of blood from a handful of donors. The assay was immunoSEQ multiplex PCR, and TCRdb's table has in-frame clones only and misses some. This table has around 80,000 clones, under 99% appearing once. This CDR3 region has 15 residues. Germline CDR1 reads SGHNT; CDR2 reads YENEEA. V lost 2 bases and J lost 7; bases outside the gene matches: 3. The chain links TRBV11-3 to TRBJ2-2, with 11 nucleotides matching TRBD2. The clonotype was recovered from a human donor in good health. The sample was T cells isolated from PBMCs. As DNA, the CDR3 is TGTGCCAGCAGCTTATTAGCGGGAGGGGACGGGGAGCTGTTTTTT. This encodes CASSLLAGGDGELFF.